This is a list of T cell receptor beta chains from one sample in a study of T-cell memory formation after mild COVID-19. TCRdb redid the calling of the 5' RACE reads with MiXCR, one entry per CDR3 protein. The sample records approximately 260,000 distinct CDR3 sequences, around 15% being singletons. Sequenced input: PBMCs or a T cell subset sorted from them (not recorded which). These receptors originate from a man between 18 and 29 years old who had mild COVID-19 (a few samples of this study predate the infection). Cell type and time point are not known. Both conserved end residues are part of each CDR3. The order of the fields is J gene, V gene, CDR3 length, D gene, clone size, CDR3 protein, CDR3 DNA. A D gene is named only where the DNA matches it firmly. Clone sizes are given selectively: once, few, many, or a class where the clone is expanded.

TRBJ1-2 | TRBV18 | 13 | - | - | CASSPPSGFGYTF | TGTGCCAGCTCACCACCGTCGGGGTTCGGCTACACCTTC
TRBJ1-1 | TRBV24-1 | 15 | TRBD1 | few | CATSDLTGGNTEAFF | TGTGCCACCAGTGACCTGACAGGGGGTAACACTGAAGCTTTCTTT
TRBJ2-1 | TRBV9 | 16 | TRBD2 | few | CASSVRRTSGVNEQFF | TGTGCCAGCAGCGTAAGAAGGACTAGCGGGGTCAATGAGCAGTTCTTC
TRBJ2-7 | TRBV20-1 | 10 | - | - | CSVTGYEQYF | TGCAGTGTAACAGGCTACGAGCAGTACTTC
TRBJ2-1 | TRBV14 | 16 | - | few | CASSHPRGGTHNEQFF | TGTGCCAGCAGCCATCCAAGGGGGGGCACACACAATGAGCAGTTCTTC
TRBJ2-1 | TRBV3-1 | 15 | - | few | CASSQEISSYNEQFF | TGTGCCAGCAGCCAAGAGATTAGCTCCTACAATGAGCAGTTCTTC
TRBJ2-3 | TRBV2 | 14 | TRBD1 | - | CASGQGHGTDTQYF | TGTGCCAGCGGACAGGGACATGGCACAGATACGCAGTATTTT
TRBJ1-1 | TRBV29-1 | 12 | - | few | CSGLGANTEAFF | TGCAGCGGGCTCGGGGCGAACACTGAAGCTTTCTTT
TRBJ2-3 | TRBV7-2 | 11 | - | - | CASTRWDTQYF | TGTGCCAGCACCCGGTGGGATACGCAGTATTTT
TRBJ2-3 | TRBV3-1 | 16 | - | - | CASSPWVRGHTDTQYF | TGTGCCAGCAGCCCTTGGGTACGGGGGCACACAGATACGCAGTATTTT
TRBJ1-2 | TRBV4-3 | 13 | - | few | CASSPLQGRGYTF | TGCGCCAGCAGCCCACTGCAGGGAAGAGGCTACACCTTC
TRBJ2-2 | TRBV7-6 | 14 | - | once | CASSLWTNNGELFF | TGTGCCAGCAGCTTGTGGACAAACAACGGGGAGCTGTTTTTT
TRBJ2-1 | TRBV12-3/TRBV12-4 | 16 | TRBD2 | few | CASSLGATSGGDEQFF | TGTGCCAGCAGTTTGGGGGCGACTAGCGGGGGAGATGAGCAGTTCTTC
TRBJ2-3 | TRBV28 | 15 | - | few | CASSLVRARTDTQYF | TGTGCCAGCAGTTTGGTTCGGGCCCGCACAGATACGCAGTATTTT
TRBJ1-1 | TRBV5-1 | 12 | - | - | CASSKGYTEAFF | TGCGCCAGCAGCAAGGGTTACACTGAAGCTTTCTTT
TRBJ1-1 | TRBV7-9 | 15 | - | few | CASSLVLGLGTEAFF | TGTGCCAGCAGCTTAGTGTTGGGGTTGGGCACTGAAGCTTTCTTT
TRBJ1-2 | TRBV6-6 | 15 | TRBD1 | - | CASSPGQGEAYGYTF | TGTGCCAGCAGCCCCGGACAGGGGGAGGCGTATGGCTACACCTTC
TRBJ2-6 | TRBV4-3 | 14 | - | - | CASSQGNGANVLTF | TGCGCCAGCAGCCAAGGAAATGGGGCCAACGTCCTGACTTTC
TRBJ1-2 | TRBV4-1 | 12 | - | - | CASSRDGSGYTF | TGCGCCAGCAGCCGGGACGGCAGCGGCTACACCTTC
TRBJ2-7 | TRBV4-2 | 15 | - | - | CASSQAGQPTYEQYF | TGTGCCAGCAGCCAAGCAGGACAGCCTACCTACGAGCAGTACTTC
TRBJ2-7 | TRBV10-3 | 14 | - | few | CATKGGIAGYEQYF | TGTGCCACCAAGGGTGGGATTGCAGGATACGAGCAGTACTTC
TRBJ2-1 | TRBV4-1 | 16 | - | - | CASSQDMRGTYNEQFF | TGCGCCAGCAGCCAAGATATGAGGGGAACCTACAATGAGCAGTTCTTC
TRBJ2-3 | TRBV18 | 13 | - | few | CASSAAGADTQYF | TGTGCCAGCTCAGCTGCCGGGGCGGATACGCAGTATTTT
TRBJ2-3 | TRBV6-5 | 12 | - | few | CASTPGGDTQYF | TGTGCCAGCACCCCTGGGGGAGATACGCAGTATTTT
TRBJ2-3 | TRBV28 | 18 | TRBD2 | - | CASSPGLAEIISTDTQYF | TGTGCCAGCAGTCCTGGACTAGCGGAAATTATTAGCACAGATACGCAGTATTTT
TRBJ1-2 | TRBV9 | 14 | TRBD1 | few | CASSLPGTDYGYTF | TGTGCCAGCAGCTTGCCCGGGACAGACTATGGCTACACCTTC
TRBJ2-1 | TRBV5-1 | 15 | TRBD1 | few | CASSYRDRGNNEQFF | TGCGCCAGCAGCTACCGGGACAGGGGGAACAATGAGCAGTTCTTC
TRBJ1-5 | TRBV19 | 15 | - | - | CASSEGVYSNQPQHF | TGTGCCAGTAGCGAGGGAGTATATAGCAATCAGCCCCAGCATTTT
TRBJ1-5 | TRBV7-9 | 12 | - | - | CASSSVHQPQHF | TGTGCCAGCAGCTCCGTTCATCAGCCCCAGCATTTT
TRBJ1-1 | TRBV6-1 | 15 | - | - | CASNVGGGWNTEAFF | TGTGCCAGCAACGTAGGGGGGGGTTGGAACACTGAAGCTTTCTTT